The clone carrying this TCR beta chain was seen at least ten times. The CDR3 covers 17 residues. With 3 bases clipped from V and 0 bases from J, the junction kept 7 bases outside the gene matches. Germline assignment: CDR1 SGDLS and CDR2 YYNGEE. The data stem from a study of blood T cells in healthy people across ages. It was with a sample-barcoded 5' primer and a J-beta primer mix that a second PCR of roughly 7 to 12 cycles was run. TCRdb reanalysed the 5' RACE reads using MiXCR and keeps one entry per CDR3 protein. The table has approximately 810,000 distinct CDR3 sequences, 29% seen once. This receptor was obtained from a woman older than 75 in good health. The chain couples TRBV9 to TRBJ2-3, with 10 positions matching TRBD2. Material: blood. CDR3 in DNA: TGTGCCAGCAGCGGGGGTACTAGCGGGGTGAGCACAGATACGCAGTATTTT. Translation gives CASSGGTSGVSTDTQYF.